This T cell receptor (beta chain) was captured by sequencing in a study of blood T cell repertoires in COVID-19. About the research overall: Specimens from acute and convalescent COVID-19 originated in the United States, Italy and Spain.

The repertoire was sequenced with immunoSEQ multiplex PCR; TCRdb's copy has only in-frame clones and lacks some. The sample has about 260,000 clones; around 86% are singletons. This CDR3 is built from 14 residues. The germline gives CDR1 GTSNPN, CDR2 SVGIG (reference sequence). Trimming cost V 8 bases and J 15 bases, with 28 bases left between them. This clonotype was obtained from a man aged 35 to 55 with active or convalescent COVID-19. Sequencing used peripheral blood. This rearrangement joins TRBV30 to TRBJ1-4; D is possibly TRBD1 (6 bases). CDR3 bases: TGTGCCGCGTCCGCGGACAGTCTAATGAAAAGAGTGTTTTTT. It encodes CAASADSLMKRVFF.